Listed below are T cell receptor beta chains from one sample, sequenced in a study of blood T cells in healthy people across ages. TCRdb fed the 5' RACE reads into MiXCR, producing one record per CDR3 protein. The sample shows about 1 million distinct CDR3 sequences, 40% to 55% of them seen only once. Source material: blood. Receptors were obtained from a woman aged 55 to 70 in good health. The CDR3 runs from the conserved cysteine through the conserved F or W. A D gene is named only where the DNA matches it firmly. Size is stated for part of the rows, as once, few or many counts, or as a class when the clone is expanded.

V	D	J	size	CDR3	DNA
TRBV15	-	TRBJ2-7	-	CATSRGRINYEQYF	TGTGCCACCAGCAGAGGGAGGATCAACTACGAGCAGTACTTC
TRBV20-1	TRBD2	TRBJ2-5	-	CSARDRRLAGNEQYF	TGCAGTGCTAGAGATCGACGTCTAGCGGGAAATGAGCAGTACTTC
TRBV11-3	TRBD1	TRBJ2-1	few	CASSLQGAGNEQFF	TGTGCCAGCAGCTTACAGGGGGCGGGGAATGAGCAGTTCTTC
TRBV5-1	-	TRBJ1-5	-	CASSLSGFDQPQHF	TGCGCCAGCAGCTTGAGTGGTTTCGATCAGCCCCAGCATTTT
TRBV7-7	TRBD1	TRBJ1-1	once	CASSLRQGEEAFF	TGTGCCAGCAGCTTGAGACAGGGGGAAGAAGCTTTCTTT
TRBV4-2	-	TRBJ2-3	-	CASSQELTSTDTQYF	TGTGCCAGCAGCCAAGAACTGACTAGCACAGATACGCAGTATTTT
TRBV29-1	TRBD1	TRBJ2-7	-	CSVERRDRGKSYEQYF	TGCAGCGTTGAGCGCCGGGACAGGGGAAAATCCTACGAGCAGTACTTC
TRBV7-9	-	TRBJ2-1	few	CASRGGEGGHYNEQFF	TGTGCCAGCAGAGGAGGTGAGGGAGGCCACTACAATGAGCAGTTCTTC
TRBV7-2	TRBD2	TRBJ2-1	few	CASSTTSGGMGDNEQFF	TGTGCCAGCAGCACGACTAGCGGGGGAATGGGGGACAATGAGCAGTTCTTC
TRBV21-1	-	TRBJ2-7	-	CASSSPRFLSYEQYF	TGTGCCAGCAGCAGTCCACGATTCCTTTCCTACGAGCAGTACTTC
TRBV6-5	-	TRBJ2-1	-	CASSDGGLLNEQFF	TGTGCCAGCAGTGACGGTGGGCTCCTTAATGAGCAGTTCTTC
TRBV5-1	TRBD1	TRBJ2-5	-	CASSLQVRGQGETQYF	TGCGCCAGCAGCTTGCAGGTCAGGGGGCAGGGGGAGACCCAGTACTTC
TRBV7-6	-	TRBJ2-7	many	CASSPGGAAGVYNEQYF	TGTGCCAGCAGCCCAGGGGGTGCTGCGGGAGTCTACAATGAGCAGTACTTC
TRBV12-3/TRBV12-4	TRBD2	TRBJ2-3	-	CASSNGLAGGGDTQYF	TGTGCCAGCAGCAACGGACTAGCGGGAGGCGGAGATACGCAGTATTTT
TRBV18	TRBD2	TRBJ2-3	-	CASSPLAGSFDTQYF	TGTGCCAGCTCACCACTAGCGGGAAGTTTTGATACGCAGTATTTT
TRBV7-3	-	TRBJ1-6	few	CASSFSRDGNSPLHF	TGTGCCAGCAGCTTTTCCAGGGACGGGAATTCACCCCTCCACTTT
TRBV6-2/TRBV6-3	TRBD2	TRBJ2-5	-	CASSGLAGGRETQYF	TGTGCCAGCAGTGGACTAGCGGGAGGTAGAGAGACCCAGTACTTC